This T cell receptor beta chain was identified during a study of cytomegalovirus exposure and HLA in healthy donors. Across the study: The same platform used for the 600 to 750 first-cohort repertoires was also used for the 120 validation repertoires, as a later analysis reported. Findings of the study overall: Generally TCR sequences proved uncommon, though certain public TCRs appeared in numerous donors. The study labeled about 160 TCR beta chains cytomegalovirus-associated. Reports showed the classifier diagnosing cytomegalovirus status with high specificity and sensitivity.

Data came from immunoSEQ multiplex PCR; TCRdb stores just in-frame clones and leaves some out. This sample carries over 150,000 clones, around 84% of them seen once, and the ten largest clones take about 2.2%. Deletions cut 2 bases from V and 6 bases from J, with 10 bases between. The V gene's germline CDR1 is SGHDT and CDR2 YYEEEE. The CDR3 runs to 13 residues. As concerns this clone: As yet, its antigen is unknown.

This chain connects TRBV5-6 to TRBJ2-3; maybe TRBD2 (6 bases). The sequencing input was PBMCs. This receptor was taken from a human donor in good health. For the CDR3, the DNA is TGTGCCAGCAGCTTCCTAGCGTGGGATACGCAGTATTTT. This gives the protein CASSFLAWDTQYF.